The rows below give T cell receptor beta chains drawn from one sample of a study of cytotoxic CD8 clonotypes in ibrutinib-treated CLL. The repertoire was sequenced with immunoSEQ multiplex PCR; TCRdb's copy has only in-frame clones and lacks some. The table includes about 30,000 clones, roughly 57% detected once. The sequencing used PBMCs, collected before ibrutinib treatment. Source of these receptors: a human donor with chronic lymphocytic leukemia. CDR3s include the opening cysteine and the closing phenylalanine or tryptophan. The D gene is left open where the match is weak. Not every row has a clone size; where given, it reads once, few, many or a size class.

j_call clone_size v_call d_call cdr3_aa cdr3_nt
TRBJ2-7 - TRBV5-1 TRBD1 CASSLGPGQEAYEQYF TGCGCCAGCAGCTTGGGACCGGGACAGGAAGCCTACGAGCAGTACTTC
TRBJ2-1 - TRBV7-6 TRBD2 CASSGLAVNEQFF TGTGCCAGCAGTGGACTAGCTGTAAATGAGCAGTTCTTC
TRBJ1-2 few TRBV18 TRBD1 CASSPQGADGYTF TGTGCCAGCTCACCACAGGGGGCCGATGGCTACACCTTC
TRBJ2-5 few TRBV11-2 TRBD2 CASSSFGLAETQYF TGTGCCAGCAGCTCCTTCGGACTAGCAGAGACCCAGTACTTC
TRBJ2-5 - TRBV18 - CATPAETQYF TGTGCCACCCCCGCGGAGACCCAGTACTTC
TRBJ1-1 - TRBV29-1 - CSVGLRQVPEAFF TGCAGCGTTGGCCTTAGACAGGTCCCTGAAGCTTTCTTT
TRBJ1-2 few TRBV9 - CASSVERGPYGYTF TGTGCCAGCAGCGTAGAACGGGGGCCCTATGGCTACACCTTC
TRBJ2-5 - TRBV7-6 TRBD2 CASSLGASGGQETQYF TGTGCCAGCAGCTTAGGGGCTAGCGGGGGACAAGAGACCCAGTACTTC
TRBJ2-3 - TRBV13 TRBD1 CASSHRGTDTQYF TGTGCCAGCAGCCACAGGGGAACAGATACGCAGTATTTT
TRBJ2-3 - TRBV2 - CASSRLVSTDTQYF TGTGCCAGCAGCCGACTAGTTAGCACAGATACGCAGTATTTT
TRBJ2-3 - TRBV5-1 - CASSLGVVGTDTQYF TGCGCCAGCAGCTTGGGCGTAGTAGGTACAGATACGCAGTATTTT
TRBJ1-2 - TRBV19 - CASSIRDRGYGYTF TGTGCCAGTAGTATAAGAGACAGAGGCTATGGCTACACCTTC
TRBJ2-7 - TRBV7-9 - CASSPPVPGPNSYEQYF TGTGCCAGCAGCCCCCCCGTCCCAGGTCCGAACTCCTACGAGCAGTACTTC
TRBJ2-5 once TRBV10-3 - CAISASDQETQYF TGTGCCATCAGTGCTAGCGACCAAGAGACCCAGTACTTC
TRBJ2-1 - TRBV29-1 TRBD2 CSIGTSGRKVGSFF TGCAGCATCGGGACTAGCGGGAGGAAGGTGGGGTCGTTCTTC
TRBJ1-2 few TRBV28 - CASRSGLEYGYTF TGTGCCAGCAGGTCCGGGCTGGAGTATGGCTACACCTTC
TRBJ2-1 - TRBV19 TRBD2 CASIGGRVGEQFF TGTGCCAGTATTGGCGGGAGGGTAGGTGAGCAGTTCTTC
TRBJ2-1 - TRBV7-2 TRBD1 CASSLGGTGGYNEQFF TGTGCCAGCAGCTTAGGGGGGACAGGGGGCTACAATGAGCAGTTCTTC
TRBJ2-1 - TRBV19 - CASSTLGGVSYNEQFF TGTGCCAGTAGTACCCTAGGCGGGGTATCCTACAATGAGCAGTTCTTC
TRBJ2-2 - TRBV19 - CASSKGPSGANTGELFF TGTGCCAGTAGTAAAGGACCGAGCGGCGCGAACACCGGGGAGCTGTTTTTT
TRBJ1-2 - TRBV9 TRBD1 CASSSGQGNYGYTF TGTGCCAGCAGCTCCGGACAGGGCAATTATGGCTACACCTTC
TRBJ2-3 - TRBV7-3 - CASSLTGPDTQYF TGTGCCAGCAGCTTAACGGGCCCCGATACGCAGTATTTT
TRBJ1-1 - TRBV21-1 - CASSPKRPKGAEAFF TGTGCCAGCAGCCCAAAACGACCGAAAGGGGCTGAAGCTTTCTTT
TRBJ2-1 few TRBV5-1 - CASSSLASSYNEQFF TGCGCCAGCAGCAGCCTAGCGAGCTCCTACAATGAGCAGTTCTTC
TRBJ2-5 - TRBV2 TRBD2 CASRIWTSGVKTQYF TGTGCCAGCAGGATCTGGACTAGCGGGGTAAAGACCCAGTACTTC
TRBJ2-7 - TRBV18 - CASSPPKGEQYF TGTGCCAGCTCACCACCGAAAGGGGAGCAGTACTTC
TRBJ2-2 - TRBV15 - CATSSSGTSTGELFF TGTGCCACCAGCTCTTCCGGGACGAGCACCGGGGAGCTGTTTTTT
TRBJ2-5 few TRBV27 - CASGYQQETQYF TGTGCCAGCGGGTATCAACAAGAGACCCAGTACTTC
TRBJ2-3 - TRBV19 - CASSGVMTGDTQYF TGTGCCAGCTCGGGGGTTATGACGGGGGATACGCAGTATTTT
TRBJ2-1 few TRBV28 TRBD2 CASRQQSGGRYEQFF TGTGCCAGCAGGCAGCAAAGCGGGGGGCGTTATGAGCAGTTCTTC
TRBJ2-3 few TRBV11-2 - CASSFQGLADTQYF TGTGCCAGCAGCTTTCAGGGCTTGGCGGATACGCAGTATTTT
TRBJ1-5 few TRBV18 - CASSRDTANNQPQHF TGTGCCAGCTCGCGGGACACGGCTAACAATCAGCCCCAGCATTTT
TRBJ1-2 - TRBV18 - CASSTDLGTLYGYTF TGTGCCAGCTCAACTGACCTCGGGACCCTCTATGGCTACACCTTC
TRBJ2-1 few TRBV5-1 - CASSWVTGLLNEQFF TGCGCCAGCAGCTGGGTGACGGGGCTGTTAAATGAGCAGTTCTTC
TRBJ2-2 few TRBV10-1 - CASSESGRGELFF TGCGCCAGCAGTGAGTCGGGACGGGGGGAGCTGTTTTTT
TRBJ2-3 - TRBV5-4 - CASRSVGGTQYF TGTGCCAGCAGATCAGTTGGGGGTACGCAGTATTTT
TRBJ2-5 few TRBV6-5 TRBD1 CASSYVGQGWETQYF TGTGCCAGCAGTTACGTTGGACAGGGGTGGGAGACCCAGTACTTC
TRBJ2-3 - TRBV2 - CASPAGVKGTDTQYF TGTGCCAGCCCGGCAGGGGTGAAAGGCACAGATACGCAGTATTTT
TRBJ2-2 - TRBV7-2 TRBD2 CASSQPGLIGELFF TGTGCCAGCAGCCAACCGGGACTAATCGGGGAGCTGTTTTTT
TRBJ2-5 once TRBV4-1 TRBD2 CASSQDLLSGGETQYF TGCGCCAGCAGCCAAGATTTATTGAGCGGGGGTGAGACCCAGTACTTC
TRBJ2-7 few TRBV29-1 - CSVEGRGPFEQYF TGCAGCGTTGAGGGCAGGGGCCCTTTCGAGCAGTACTTC
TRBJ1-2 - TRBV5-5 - CASSWGQGTDYF -
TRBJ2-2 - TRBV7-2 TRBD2 CASSLASTGGPRTGELFF TGTGCCAGCAGCTTAGCGTCAACGGGAGGGCCGCGGACCGGGGAGCTGTTTTTT
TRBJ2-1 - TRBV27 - CASSRGHLNPYNEQFF TGTGCCAGCAGCCGCGGACACTTGAACCCCTACAATGAGCAGTTCTTC
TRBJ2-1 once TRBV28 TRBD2 CASSYLAGLGDEQFF TGTGCCAGCAGTTACCTAGCGGGATTGGGTGATGAGCAGTTCTTC
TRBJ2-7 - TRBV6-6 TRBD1 CASSYSQGAREQYF TGTGCCAGCAGTTACTCCCAGGGGGCGCGGGAGCAGTACTTC